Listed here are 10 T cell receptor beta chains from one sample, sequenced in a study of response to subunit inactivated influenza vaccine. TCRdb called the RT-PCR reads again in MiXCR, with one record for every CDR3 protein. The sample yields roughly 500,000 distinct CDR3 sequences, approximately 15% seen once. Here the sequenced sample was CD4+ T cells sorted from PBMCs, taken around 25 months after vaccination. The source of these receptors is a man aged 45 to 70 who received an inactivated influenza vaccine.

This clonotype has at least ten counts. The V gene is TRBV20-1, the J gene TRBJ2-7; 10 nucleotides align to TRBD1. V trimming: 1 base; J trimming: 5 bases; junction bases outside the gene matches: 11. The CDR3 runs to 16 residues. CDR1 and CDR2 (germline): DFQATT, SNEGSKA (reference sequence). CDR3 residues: CSARVVVGQGIDEQYF. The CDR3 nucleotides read TGCAGTGCTAGAGTAGTTGTGGGACAGGGGATTGACGAGCAGTACTTC.

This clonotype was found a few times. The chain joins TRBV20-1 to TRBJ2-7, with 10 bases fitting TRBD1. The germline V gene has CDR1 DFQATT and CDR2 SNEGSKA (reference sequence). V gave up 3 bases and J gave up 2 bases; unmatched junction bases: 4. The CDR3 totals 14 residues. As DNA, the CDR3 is TGCAGTGCTAGTGGGACAGGGGCTACCTACGAGCAGTACTTC. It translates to CSASGTGATYEQYF.

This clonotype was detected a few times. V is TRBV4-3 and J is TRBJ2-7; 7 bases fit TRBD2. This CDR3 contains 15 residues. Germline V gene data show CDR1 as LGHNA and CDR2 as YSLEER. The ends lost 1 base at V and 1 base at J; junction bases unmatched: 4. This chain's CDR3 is CASSQGAAGSYEQYF. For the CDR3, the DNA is TGCGCCAGCAGCCAAGGGGCAGCGGGATCCTACGAGCAGTACTTC.

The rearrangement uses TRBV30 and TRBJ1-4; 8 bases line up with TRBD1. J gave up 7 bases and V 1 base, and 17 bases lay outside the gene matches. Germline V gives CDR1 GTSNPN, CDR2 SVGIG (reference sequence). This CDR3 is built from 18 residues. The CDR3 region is CAWSAWTGSLDRGEKLFF. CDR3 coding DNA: TGTGCCTGGAGTGCGTGGACAGGGAGTTTGGATCGTGGTGAAAAACTGTTTTTT.

The CDR3, as DNA: TGTGCCAGCAGCTCACTTCCGGTGGAGACCCAGTACTTC. Amino acid sequence: CASSSLPVETQYF. The chain couples TRBV12-3 or TRBV12-4 to TRBJ2-5, with no clear D. The CDR3 is 13 residues long. V was trimmed by 6 bases and J by 5 bases, leaving 13 bases between them.

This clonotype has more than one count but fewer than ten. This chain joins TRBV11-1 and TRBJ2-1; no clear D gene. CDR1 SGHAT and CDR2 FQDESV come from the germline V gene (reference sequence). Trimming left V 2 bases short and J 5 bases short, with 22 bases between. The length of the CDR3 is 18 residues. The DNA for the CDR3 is TGTGCCAGCAGCTTACTAGGGTCGGCCCTCAAAACCCACAATGAGCAGTTCTTC. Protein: CASSLLGSALKTHNEQFF.

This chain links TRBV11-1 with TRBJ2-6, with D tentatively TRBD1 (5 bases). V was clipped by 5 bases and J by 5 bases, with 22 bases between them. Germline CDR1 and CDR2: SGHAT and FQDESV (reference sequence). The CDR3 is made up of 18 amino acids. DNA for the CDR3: TGTGCCAGCAGCATGGCCAGGGCGAACGAGGTCTGGGCCAACGTCCTGACTTTC. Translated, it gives CASSMARANEVWANVLTF.

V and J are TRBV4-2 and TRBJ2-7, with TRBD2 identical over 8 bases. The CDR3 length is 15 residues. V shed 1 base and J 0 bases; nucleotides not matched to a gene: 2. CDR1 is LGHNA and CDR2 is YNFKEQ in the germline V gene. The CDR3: CASSQAGGNSYEQYF. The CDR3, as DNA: TGTGCCAGCAGCCAAGCGGGAGGGAACTCCTACGAGCAGTACTTC.

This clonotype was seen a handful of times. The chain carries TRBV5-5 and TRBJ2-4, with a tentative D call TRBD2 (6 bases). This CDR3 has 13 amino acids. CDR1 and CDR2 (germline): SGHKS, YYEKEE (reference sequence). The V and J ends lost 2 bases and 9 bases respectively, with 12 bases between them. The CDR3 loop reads CASSFGEEGIQYF. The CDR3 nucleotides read TGTGCCAGCAGCTTCGGCGAGGAGGGCATTCAGTACTTC.

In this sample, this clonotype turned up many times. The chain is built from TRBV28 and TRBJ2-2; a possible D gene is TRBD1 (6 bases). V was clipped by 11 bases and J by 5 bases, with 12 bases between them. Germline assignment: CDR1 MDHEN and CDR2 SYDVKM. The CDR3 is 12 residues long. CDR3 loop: CAARGWTGELFF. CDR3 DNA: TGTGCCGCGAGGGGGTGGACCGGGGAGCTGTTTTTT.